Sequencing of this T cell receptor (beta chain) was carried out in a study of T-cell memory formation after mild COVID-19. V dropped 3 bases and J dropped 0 bases, with 8 bases sitting between them. From germline, CDR1 is MGHRA and CDR2 YSYEKL. This CDR3 has 15 residues. Sample barcodes and UMIs were carried by the TCR alpha and TCR beta cDNA libraries that 5'RACE generated with constant-segment primers. TCRdb fed the 5' RACE reads into MiXCR, producing one record per CDR3 protein. The sample lists a few hundred thousand distinct CDR3 sequences; over 7% were seen once. In its sample, this clonotype was seen a few times. The target antigen is unknown. The study's findings and limits: Clones shrinking between day 15 and 85 showed a balanced CD4/CD8 split, and those that grew later tilted toward CD4+.

The sequence came from a man between 18 and 29 years old who had mild COVID-19 (a few samples of this study predate the infection). Cell type and time point are not known. The specimen was PBMCs or a T cell subset sorted from them (not recorded which). The chain recombines TRBV4-1 with TRBJ1-4; D gene unclear. In DNA, the CDR3 is TGCGCCAGCAGCCAGAGCTCAGCAACTAATGAAAAACTGTTTTTT. It encodes CASSQSSATNEKLFF.